A single T cell receptor beta chain is shown here with its context. Antigen specificity is unknown. Terminally differentiated effector memory CD45RA+ cells were excluded from the naive CD8 cells, which were CD45RO-negative and positively selected for CCR7. Healthy HIV-negative adults without recent acute infections or vaccinations served as donors. Looked up from germline, CDR1 is SQVTM and CDR2 is ANQGSEA. The CDR3 runs to 15 residues. The V and J ends lost 3 bases and 8 bases respectively, with 19 bases between them. The sample is drawn from a study of shared clonotypes between healthy human individuals. Study-level findings and limits: A generally larger estimated richness was seen in naive subsets than in memory subsets.

Running of the assay took place at deep level. Sequencing was performed with immunoSEQ multiplex PCR; in TCRdb, only in-frame clones are kept and a portion is missing. The data show 600,000 or so clones, with 95% to 98% seen just once and around 0.3% held by the top ten. Input material: naive CD8+ T cells sorted from blood. The sequence derives from a man aged 25 to 40 in good health. The chain couples TRBV29-1 to TRBJ2-2; the D gene could be TRBD1 or TRBD2 (5 bases each). The CDR3 here is CSVEPDHGGMGELFF. CDR3 sequence (DNA): TGCAGCGTTGAGCCCGACCATGGGGGTATGGGGGAGCTGTTTTTT.